This T cell receptor (beta chain) is drawn from a study of CD8+CD57+ T cells in acquired aplastic anemia. Turning to the study itself: Each DNA sample taken from sorted CD4+ and CD8+ cells came to around 2.9 ug on average.

Only patients with CD8+CD57+ cell expansion on flow cytometry were chosen for sequencing. With no exception, the patients had severe acquired aplastic anemia. Researchers used genomic DNA as the template to profile TCR beta VDJ and CDR3. TCRdb processed the reads anew with MiXCR; each CDR3 protein has one entry. This sample has under 250,000 distinct CDR3 sequences; approximately 50% occur once, and the top ten carry 7% to 9.5%. This CDR3 has 15 amino acids. V was pared by 0 bases and J by 3 bases, with 5 bases of the junction left unmatched. Germline lookup yields CDR1 DFQATT and CDR2 SNEGSKA (reference sequence).

The material sequenced was sorted CD4+, CD8+, or CD8+CD57+ T cells (not recorded which) from PBMCs. The V and J genes are TRBV20-1 and TRBJ2-7; 10 nucleotides match TRBD2. The TCR was taken from a human donor with aplastic anemia. For the CDR3, the DNA is TGCAGTGCTAGAGACCCCGGGACTAGCGACTACGAGCAGTACTTC. It is translated as CSARDPGTSDYEQYF.